What follows are 14 T cell receptor beta chains derived from one specimen sequenced in a study of CD8 T cells in ankylosing spondylitis. TCRdb analysed the 5' RACE reads with MiXCR anew, one entry per CDR3 protein. The data hold about 150,000 distinct CDR3 sequences, with roughly 30% observed a single time. Sequenced material: synovial fluid, either unsorted or a sorted T cell fraction (not recorded which). These receptors all stem from a male donor with ankylosing spondylitis.

This clonotype was seen repeatedly, ten times or more. The chain has TRBV7-9 and TRBJ2-5; a weak D match, TRBD1 (6 bases). Germline CDR1 is SEHNR and CDR2 is FQNEAQ (reference sequence). Trimming removed 2 bases at V and 5 bases at J, with 15 bases between. CDR3 size: 15 residues. This CDR3 is CASSLSQGISETQYF. CDR3 sequence (DNA): TGTGCCAGCAGCTTAAGTCAGGGGATCTCGGAGACCCAGTACTTC. Based on the CDR3 plus reference TRBV7-9 and TRBJ2-5, the full variable domain is DTGVSQNPRHKITKRGQNVTFRCDPISEHNRLYWYRQTLGQGPEFLTYFQNEAQLEKSRLLSDRFSAERPKGSFSTLEIQRTEQGDSAMYLCASSLSQGISETQYFGPGTRLLVL.

With regard to this clonotype: This could be a read error, since a much larger clone is one nucleotide away. Because the CDR3 is missing its conserved closing phenylalanine or tryptophan, this is likely a read error. V and J are TRBV11-3 and TRBJ2-3; the match to TRBD2 covers 8 bases. The CDR3 extends over 14 amino acids. The germline V gene has CDR1 SGHNT and CDR2 YENEEA. V lost 1 base, J lost 4 bases, and 1 base stayed unmatched. CDR3 in DNA: TGTGCCAGCAGCTTAGCGGGGGGGCCAGATACGCAGTATCTT. It translates to CASSLAGGPDTQYL.

The V call is TRBV20-1, the J call TRBJ2-3, with 7 bases matching TRBD1. V lost 6 bases to trimming and J lost 4 bases; unmatched junction nucleotides: 10. This CDR3 spans 14 amino acids. Germline V gene lookup returns CDR1 DFQATT and CDR2 SNEGSKA (reference sequence). This CDR3 reads CSAIRQGLADTQYF. The CDR3 nucleotides read TGCAGTGCCATCCGACAGGGCCTCGCAGATACGCAGTATTTT.

This clonotype was observed a few times. J is TRBJ1-5 and V is TRBV7-8, with a possible D match to TRBD1 (5 bases). V was clipped by 3 bases and J by 0 bases, with 9 bases between them. The CDR3 is 15 residues long. From germline, CDR1 is SGHVS and CDR2 FQNEAQ. In DNA form, the CDR3 reads TGTGCCAGCAGCTTGGGACGGAATAGCAATCAGCCCCAGCATTTT. Amino acids: CASSLGRNSNQPQHF.

This clonotype was observed a few times. V gene TRBV6-1 combines with J gene TRBJ1-3; the D gene is possibly TRBD1 (6 bases). The CDR3 is 15 residues long. CDR1 is MNHNS, CDR2 SASEGT, per germline. The V gene lost 7 bases and the J gene lost 0 bases, with 13 bases spanning the gap. The CDR3 sequence is CASKADRRSGNTIYF. CDR3 nucleotides: TGTGCCAGCAAGGCCGACAGGCGCTCTGGAAACACCATATATTTT.

This clonotype occurred many times. V gene TRBV12-3 or TRBV12-4 combines with J gene TRBJ1-4, with D unclear. Trimming stripped 6 bases from V and 8 bases from J, with 13 bases between. This CDR3 contains 13 residues. In DNA form, the CDR3 reads TGTGCCAGCAGCCCCGGTCAGGAAGAAAAACTGTTTTTT. Residues: CASSPGQEEKLFF.

The rearrangement uses TRBV30 and TRBJ2-2, with D unclear. In germline, CDR1 is GTSNPN, CDR2 SVGIG (reference sequence). The CDR3 extends over 13 amino acids. The V gene lost 5 bases and the J gene lost 1 base, with 8 bases spanning the gap. CDR3 in amino acids: CAWSVRNTGELFF. CDR3 DNA: TGTGCCTGGTCCGTTAGGAACACCGGGGAGCTGTTTTTT.

A remark on this clonotype: At one end the junction does not follow the germline gene, possibly because of a read error. V is TRBV20-1 and J is TRBJ1-4; 7 bases fit TRBD1. Germline V lookup: CDR1 DFQATT, CDR2 SNEGSKA (reference sequence). CDR3 length equals 14 residues. CDR3 residues: CSAQVGTELENLFF. CDR3 in DNA: TGCAGTGCTCAAGTAGGGACAGAGCTTGAAAACCTGTTTTTT.

This clonotype was seen only a few times. The rearrangement joins TRBV27 to TRBJ1-5, with 10 bases lining up with TRBD1. Trimming took 6 bases from V and 6 from J; bases not matched to a gene: 2. CDR3 length equals 13 residues. CDR1 MNHEY and CDR2 SMNVEV come from the germline V gene (reference sequence). The CDR3 nucleotides read TGTGCCAGCAGGCGGGACAGGGGTCAGCCCCAGCATTTT. Its translation is CASRRDRGQPQHF.

The rearrangement uses TRBV4-1 and TRBJ2-5; 8 nucleotides match TRBD2. With 1 base clipped from V and 5 bases from J, the junction kept 9 bases outside the gene matches. CDR3 size: 16 residues. The V gene's germline CDR1 is MGHRA and CDR2 YSYEKL. The DNA for the CDR3 is TGCGCCAGCAGCCAAGGTCCAGCGGGAGTGATGGAGACCCAGTACTTC. It is translated as CASSQGPAGVMETQYF.

The gene calls are TRBV29-1 and TRBJ2-2, with 7 bases matching TRBD2. Trimming at V came to 7 bases and at J to 7 bases, leaving 12 bases not matched to a gene. The CDR3 covers 14 residues. Germline-derived CDR1 and CDR2 are SQVTM and ANQGSEA. The CDR3, as DNA: TGCAGCGCCCTGGGCGGGAGCATAGGCGGGGAGCTGTTTTTT. It translates to CSALGGSIGGELFF.

The chain recombines TRBV20-1 with TRBJ1-6, with 7 bases matching TRBD1. This CDR3 region has 15 residues. Losses at the gene ends were 2 bases for V and 2 bases for J; bases not matched to a gene: 3. Germline V CDR1 and CDR2: DFQATT, SNEGSKA (reference sequence). CDR3 coding DNA: TGCAGTGCTAGACCGACAGGGACCTATAATTCACCCCTCCACTTT. Translated, it gives CSARPTGTYNSPLHF.

This clonotype was seen repeatedly, ten times or more. The gene calls are TRBV12-3 or TRBV12-4 and TRBJ1-5; no firm D call. This CDR3 spans 14 amino acids. The V end was cut by 2 bases, the J end by 6 bases, with 11 bases between. For the CDR3, the DNA is TGTGCCAGCAGTTTAAACCAGGCCGGTCAGCCCCAGCATTTT. Its protein product is CASSLNQAGQPQHF.

The sample holds many counts of this clonotype. Here the CDR3 reads CASTQGRDTDTQYF. As DNA, the CDR3 is TGTGCCAGCACTCAGGGTAGGGACACAGATACGCAGTATTTT. The chain recombines TRBV12-3 or TRBV12-4 with TRBJ2-3, with D maybe TRBD1 (5 bases). The CDR3 extends over 14 amino acids. Between the trimmed V and J ends, which lost 7 bases and 2 bases, there was a span of 13 bases.